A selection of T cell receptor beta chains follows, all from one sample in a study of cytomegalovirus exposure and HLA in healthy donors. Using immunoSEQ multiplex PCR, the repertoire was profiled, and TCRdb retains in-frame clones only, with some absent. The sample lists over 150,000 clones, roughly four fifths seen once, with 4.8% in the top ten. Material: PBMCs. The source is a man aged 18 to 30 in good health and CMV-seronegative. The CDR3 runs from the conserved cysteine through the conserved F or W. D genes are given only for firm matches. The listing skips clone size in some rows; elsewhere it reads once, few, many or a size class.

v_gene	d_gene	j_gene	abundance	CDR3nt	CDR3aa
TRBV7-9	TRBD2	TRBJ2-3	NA	TGTGCCAGCAGCCCCGGACTAGCGGGACACACAGATACGCAGTATTTT	CASSPGLAGHTDTQYF
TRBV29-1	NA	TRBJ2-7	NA	TGCAGCGTTGATACGGGTAACTCCTACGAGCAGTACTTC	CSVDTGNSYEQYF
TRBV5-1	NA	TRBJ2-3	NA	TGCGCCAGCAGCCCTCGACCCCGGGGGACAGATACGCAGTATTTT	CASSPRPRGTDTQYF
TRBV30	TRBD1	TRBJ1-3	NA	TGTGCCTGGAGTAGGGACAGCGGCTCTGGAAACACCATATATTTT	CAWSRDSGSGNTIYF
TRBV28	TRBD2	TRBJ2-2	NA	TGTGCCAGCACGGGGGGGAGCACCGGGGAGCTGTTTTTT	CASTGGSTGELFF
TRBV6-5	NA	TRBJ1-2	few	TGTGCCAGCAGTTCCGTCCTAAACAGGAATGGCTACACCTTC	CASSSVLNRNGYTF
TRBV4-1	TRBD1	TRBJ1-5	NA	TGCGCCAGCAGCCAAGGACAGGGTGGTGCTCAGCCCCAGCATTTT	CASSQGQGGAQPQHF
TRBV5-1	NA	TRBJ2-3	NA	TGCGCCAGCAGCTTGGGGACAGATTTCACAGATACGCAGTATTTT	CASSLGTDFTDTQYF
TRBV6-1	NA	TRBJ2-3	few	TGTGCCAGCAGTGAAAGCTTGGATACGCAGTATTTT	CASSESLDTQYF
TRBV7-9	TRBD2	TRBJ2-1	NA	TGTGCCAGCAGCCCCCGACTAGCCAATGAGCAGTTCTTC	CASSPRLANEQFF
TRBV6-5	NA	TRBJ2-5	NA	TGTGCCAGCAGTTACACGTCCAAGGAGGAGACCCAGTACTTC	CASSYTSKEETQYF
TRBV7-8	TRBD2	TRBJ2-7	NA	TGTGCCAGCAGCACGACTAGCGGGGGGGCGAGCTCCTACGAGCAGTACTTC	CASSTTSGGASSYEQYF
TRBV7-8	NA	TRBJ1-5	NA	TGTGCCAGCAGCGCGGGACCGCTAAATCAGCCCCAGCATTTT	CASSAGPLNQPQHF
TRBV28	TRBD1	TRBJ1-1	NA	TGTGCCAGCAGTCACCGACAGGGGGGTAAAGCTTTCTTT	CASSHRQGGKAFF
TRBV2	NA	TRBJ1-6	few	TGTGCCAGCAGACCTCTAAGGAGGAGCTCCTATAATTCACCCCTCCACTTT	CASRPLRRSSYNSPLHF